This T cell receptor (beta chain) came from a study of blood T cell repertoires in COVID-19. Study summary: Samples taken during acute and convalescent COVID-19 were collected in the United States, Italy and Spain. T cells, B-cell-depleted T cells, or PBMCs provided the cDNA or gDNA that served as material.

The authors' processing: The assay estimated nucleated cells by amplifying reference gene primers. Sequenced by immunoSEQ multiplex PCR; TCRdb stores in-frame clones only, minus some. The DNA was the basis for D and trimming; V, J and clone size are from that table. The data show more than 65,000 clones, 80% to 85% seen once. Germline V gene sequence: CDR1 SGHRS, CDR2 YFSETQ. This CDR3 has 16 residues. V gave up 4 bases and J gave up 9 bases; unmatched junction bases: 11. The source material was peripheral blood. The chain has TRBV5-1 and TRBJ2-1; 12 bases are shared with TRBD2. This clonotype was sampled from a woman aged 70-85 years with acute or convalescent COVID-19. CDR3 protein: CASSPSTSGRWAEQFF. In nucleotides, the CDR3 is TGCGCCAGCAGCCCATCGACTAGCGGGAGATGGGCTGAGCAGTTCTTC.